Presented here are 25 T cell receptor beta chains from one specimen sequenced in a study of cytomegalovirus exposure and HLA in healthy donors. It was with 60 Vbeta and 13 Jbeta primers that the PCR ran. Sequenced by immunoSEQ multiplex PCR; TCRdb stores in-frame clones only, minus some. The top ten clones hold 1.5% to 2% of a sample with roughly 200,000 clones, 75% to 90% of them seen once. Sequenced material: PBMCs. All receptors come from a man aged 45-60 years in good health and CMV-seronegative.

V is TRBV7-2 and J is TRBJ1-2; D perhaps matches TRBD1 (5 bases). Trimming cost V 4 bases and J 2 bases, with 20 bases left between them. The CDR3 is made up of 17 amino acids. Germline V gene lookup returns CDR1 SGHTA and CDR2 FQGNSA. Here the CDR3 DNA reads TGTGCCAGCAGCTCTACCTTACTGACAGCTCGGAACTATGGCTACACCTTC. Its translation: CASSSTLLTARNYGYTF.

J is TRBJ2-1 and V is TRBV7-3, with TRBD2 identical over 7 bases. From germline, CDR1 is SGHTA and CDR2 FQGTGA. This CDR3 has 15 amino acids. The V and J ends lost 5 bases and 6 bases, in that order; junction bases with no gene match: 10. CDR3: CASSPSAGETNEQFF. Here the CDR3 DNA reads TGTGCCAGCAGCCCCTCGGCGGGAGAGACCAATGAGCAGTTCTTC. Using reference TRBV7-3 and TRBJ2-1 for the parts outside the CDR3, the full variable domain is GAGVSQTPSNKVTEKGKYVELRCDPISGHTALYWYRQSLGQGPEFLIYFQGTGAADDSGLPNDRFFAVRPEGSVSTLKIQRTERGDSAVYLCASSPSAGETNEQFFGPGTRLTVL.

This clone showed up just once. This sequence joins TRBV19 and TRBJ1-2; the match to TRBD1 covers 10 bases. The CDR3 spans 15 residues. CDR1 LNHDA and CDR2 SQIVND come from the germline V gene (reference sequence). J gave up 10 bases and V 4 bases, and 12 bases lay outside the gene matches. The CDR3 loop is CASSKGQGYFMDYTF. As DNA, the CDR3 is TGTGCCAGTAGTAAGGGACAGGGGTACTTTATGGACTACACCTTC.

The sample holds a few counts of this clone. The chain uses TRBV7-2 and TRBJ2-5; D possibly corresponds to TRBD2 (6 bases). The CDR3 is made up of 16 amino acids. Deletions cut 5 bases from V and 5 bases from J, with 21 bases between. Germline V CDR1 and CDR2: SGHTA, FQGNSA. The CDR3: CASSRTSTGVGETQYF. CDR3 DNA: TGTGCCAGCAGCCGTACCTCGACGGGGGTAGGGGAGACCCAGTACTTC.

The chain has TRBV4-3 and TRBJ1-1; D not resolved. This CDR3 region has 15 residues. The germline CDR1 and CDR2 sequences are LGHNA and YSLEER. Deletions cut 4 bases from V and 1 base from J, with 13 bases between. The chain's CDR3 is CASSPTWAGNTEAFF. The CDR3 bases are TGCGCCAGCAGCCCGACCTGGGCCGGGAACACTGAAGCTTTCTTT.

The chain recombines TRBV6-5 with TRBJ2-5; 12 nucleotides line up with TRBD2. The germline V gene encodes CDR1 MNHEY and CDR2 SVGAGI. J lost 3 bases, V lost 1 base, and 0 bases had no gene match. This CDR3 has 15 amino acids. CDR3 protein: CASSYWTSGKETQYF. Here the CDR3 DNA reads TGTGCCAGCAGTTACTGGACTAGCGGGAAAGAGACCCAGTACTTC.

The chain joins TRBV4-1 to TRBJ2-7, with TRBD1 matching 7 bases. Germline lookup yields CDR1 MGHRA and CDR2 YSYEKL. J lost 3 bases, V lost 4 bases, and 3 bases had no gene match. CDR3 size: 13 residues. The CDR3 DNA reads TGCGCCAGCAGCCTGCAGGGGGACTACGAGCAGTACTTC. Protein: CASSLQGDYEQYF.

V gene TRBV15 combines with J gene TRBJ2-7; tentatively, D is TRBD2 (5 bases). The CDR3 is 13 amino acids. Germline V CDR1 and CDR2: LNHNV, YYDKDF (reference sequence). Trimming removed 4 bases from V and 9 bases from J, with 16 bases in between. The CDR3 loop is CATSNPRRGGQYF. For the CDR3, the DNA is TGTGCCACCAGCAACCCCCGACGGGGTGGGCAGTACTTC.

The chain uses TRBV11-2 and TRBJ2-4, with D perhaps TRBD2 (6 bases). Germline CDR1 SGHAT, CDR2 FQNNGV. The CDR3 runs to 17 residues. V was clipped by 1 base and J by 2 bases, with 15 bases between them. The CDR3 DNA is TGTGCCAGCAGCTTAGCCTATACGGGAGTGTCCAAAAACATTCAGTACTTC. As protein: CASSLAYTGVSKNIQYF.

The chain links TRBV7-3 to TRBJ2-2, with a weak D call TRBD1 (6 bases). This CDR3 region has 16 residues. Germline CDR1 and CDR2: SGHTA and FQGTGA. V was trimmed by 2 bases and J by 6 bases, leaving 16 bases between them. CDR3 sequence reads: CASSLASTGISGELFF. CDR3 nucleotide sequence: TGTGCCAGCAGCTTAGCTTCTACAGGGATCTCCGGGGAGCTGTTTTTT.

V gene TRBV27 combines with J gene TRBJ2-5, with a tentative D call TRBD2 (6 bases). The CDR3 length is 15 residues. With 9 bases removed from V and 0 bases from J, the gap between germline ends came to 17 bases. Germline CDR1 MNHEY, CDR2 SMNVEV (reference sequence). For the CDR3, the DNA is TGTGCCAGTCACCCGGGACTCAAGTACCAAGAGACCCAGTACTTC. Its protein is CASHPGLKYQETQYF.

This rearrangement joins TRBV6-4 to TRBJ2-1, with 9 bases fitting TRBD1. Per germline, CDR1 MRHNA and CDR2 SNTAGT. CDR3 size: 15 residues. The V segment lost 6 bases and the J segment 7 bases; nucleotides outside the gene matches: 10. The CDR3 nucleotides read TGTGCCAGCAGCTCCGACAGGGGGAAGTGGAATGAGCAGTTCTTC. The encoded protein is CASSSDRGKWNEQFF.

This chain joins TRBV30 and TRBJ2-7; TRBD2 aligns across 10 bases. The V gene end was trimmed by 2 bases and the J gene end by 5 bases; junction bases not matched to a gene: 9. The CDR3 length is 15 residues. The germline V gene encodes CDR1 GTSNPN and CDR2 SVGIG (reference sequence). The CDR3 protein is CAWSKGLAVIHEQYF. The DNA of the CDR3 is TGTGCCTGGAGTAAAGGACTAGCGGTAATCCACGAGCAGTACTTC. Looking up the rest from reference TRBV30 and TRBJ2-7 gives the full variable domain: SQTIHQWPATLVQPVGSPLSLECTVEGTSNPNLYWYRQAAGRGLQLLFYSVGIGQISSEVPQNLSASRPQDRQFILSSKKLLLSDSGFYLCAWSKGLAVIHEQYFGPGTRLTVT.

The V and J genes are TRBV7-6 and TRBJ2-1; 7 bases match TRBD1. The CDR3 sequence is 18 residues long. Germline CDR1 SGHVS, CDR2 FNYEAQ. The V segment lost 0 bases and the J segment 9 bases; nucleotides outside the gene matches: 17. The CDR3 DNA reads TGTGCCAGCAGCTTAGCGGGACCGACCTTGGGGGCAGGGGGTGAGCAGTTCTTC. Its protein is CASSLAGPTLGAGGEQFF.

This clone appeared a few times. The chain couples TRBV6-6 to TRBJ1-5, with 7 bases aligning to TRBD1. The junction had 0 bases not matched to a gene; V was cut back by 0 bases and J by 1 base. Germline lookup yields CDR1 MNHNY and CDR2 SVGAGI (reference sequence). CDR3 size: 15 residues. The chain's CDR3 is CASSYSQGSNQPQHF. The CDR3 nucleotides are TGTGCCAGCAGTTACTCACAGGGGAGCAATCAGCCCCAGCATTTT.

This clone has only a few counts. This chain joins TRBV10-3 and TRBJ2-7; 8 bases agree with TRBD1. CDR1 is ENHRY and CDR2 is SYGVKD in the germline V gene. The V segment lost 5 bases and the J segment 0 bases; nucleotides outside the gene matches: 0. CDR3 size: 13 residues. The CDR3 DNA sequence: TGTGCCATCAGTACAGGGGGCTCCTACGAGCAGTACTTC. It specifies CAISTGGSYEQYF.

The rearrangement links TRBV13 to TRBJ1-2, with 8 nucleotides matching TRBD1. This CDR3 spans 12 amino acids. From germline, CDR1 is PRHDT and CDR2 FYEKMQ (reference sequence). J lost 8 bases, V lost 4 bases, and 3 bases had no gene match. The CDR3 nucleotides read TGTGCCAGCAGCTCGACAGGGGACGGCTACACCTTC. Its translation: CASSSTGDGYTF.

A remark on this clone: One end of the junction varies from germline; a read error may be responsible. The chain has TRBV4-1 and TRBJ2-2, with 7 positions matching TRBD1. Germline assignment: CDR1 MGHRA and CDR2 YSYEKL. The CDR3 has 15 residues. The CDR3 here is CASSPLGQNPGELFF. For the CDR3, the DNA is TGCGCCAGCAGCCCTCTGGGACAGAACCCCGGGGAGCTGTTTTTT.

The chain has TRBV19 and TRBJ2-3, with 7 bases fitting TRBD1. The CDR3 spans 14 residues. Germline V gene sequence: CDR1 LNHDA, CDR2 SQIVND (reference sequence). V shed 6 bases and J 2 bases; nucleotides not matched to a gene: 5. CDR3 loop: CASREGTATDTQYF. CDR3 bases: TGTGCCAGTAGAGAGGGGACAGCCACAGATACGCAGTATTTT.

CDR3 residues: CASRHAGGLGGELFF. CDR3 coding DNA: TGTGCCAGTCGACATGCGGGAGGGCTGGGCGGGGAGCTGTTTTTT. This sequence joins TRBV19 and TRBJ2-2, with TRBD2 matching over 9 bases. The germline V gene encodes CDR1 LNHDA and CDR2 SQIVND (reference sequence). With V trimmed by 8 bases and J by 7 bases, 11 bases remained unmatched. CDR3 length: 15 amino acids.

The chain couples TRBV30 to TRBJ2-2, with 7 bases aligning to TRBD2. Trimming removed 3 bases from V and 4 bases from J; junction bases left unmatched: 5. The CDR3 is 14 residues long. CDR1 and CDR2 (germline): GTSNPN, SVGIG (reference sequence). The CDR3 here is CAWRVAGGTGELFF. Here the CDR3 DNA reads TGTGCCTGGAGAGTAGCGGGTGGCACCGGGGAGCTGTTTTTT.

V gene TRBV27 combines with J gene TRBJ2-3, with no clear D. CDR3 size: 13 residues. Germline lookup yields CDR1 MNHEY and CDR2 SMNVEV (reference sequence). The V and J ends lost 6 bases and 0 bases respectively, with 7 bases between them. CDR3 bases: TGTGCCAGCAGCCGAGCGAGCACAGATACGCAGTATTTT. This translates into CASSRASTDTQYF.

The chain recombines TRBV9 with TRBJ2-2, with D perhaps TRBD1 (5 bases). V shed 0 bases and J shed 4 bases, with 10 bases lying between them. CDR3 length equals 15 residues. From germline, CDR1 is SGDLS and CDR2 YYNGEE. The CDR3 is CASSVEGALTGELFF. CDR3 sequence (DNA): TGTGCCAGCAGCGTAGAAGGGGCTCTCACCGGGGAGCTGTTTTTT.

This chain joins TRBV2 and TRBJ1-5; a weak D match, TRBD1 (6 bases). From germline, CDR1 is SNHLY and CDR2 FYNNEI. Trimming removed 6 bases from V and 1 base from J, with 19 bases in between. This CDR3 contains 17 residues. CDR3 sequence: CASRPRFKGGSNQPQHF. As DNA, the CDR3 is TGTGCCAGCAGGCCAAGGTTTAAGGGGGGGAGCAATCAGCCCCAGCATTTT.

CDR3 coding DNA: TGTGCCAGCAGCCCCCAGGGGGTTGGTGAAGCTTTCTTT. Translating it yields CASSPQGVGEAFF. This chain joins TRBV7-3 and TRBJ1-1; 7 bases line up with TRBD1. Germline V gives CDR1 SGHTA, CDR2 FQGTGA. This CDR3 is built from 13 residues. V shed 5 bases and J 7 bases; nucleotides not matched to a gene: 7.